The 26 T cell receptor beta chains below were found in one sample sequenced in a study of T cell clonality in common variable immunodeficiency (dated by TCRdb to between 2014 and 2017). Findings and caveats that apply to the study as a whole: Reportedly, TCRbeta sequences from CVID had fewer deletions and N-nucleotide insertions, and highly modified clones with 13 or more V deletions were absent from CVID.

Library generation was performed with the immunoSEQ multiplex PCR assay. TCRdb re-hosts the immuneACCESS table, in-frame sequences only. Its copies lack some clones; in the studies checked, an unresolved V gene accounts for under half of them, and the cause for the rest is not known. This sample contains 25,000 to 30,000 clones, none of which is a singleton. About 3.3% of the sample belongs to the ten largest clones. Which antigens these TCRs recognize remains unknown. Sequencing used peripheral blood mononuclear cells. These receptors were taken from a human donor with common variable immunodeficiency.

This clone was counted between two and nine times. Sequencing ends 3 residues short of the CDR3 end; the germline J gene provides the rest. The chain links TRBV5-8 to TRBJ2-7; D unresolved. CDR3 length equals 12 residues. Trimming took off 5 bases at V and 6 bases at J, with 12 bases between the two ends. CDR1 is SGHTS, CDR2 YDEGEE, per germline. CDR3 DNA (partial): TGTGCCAGCAGGGTAACAGTACCCGAG. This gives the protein CASRVTVPE. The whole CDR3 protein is CASRVTVPEQYF. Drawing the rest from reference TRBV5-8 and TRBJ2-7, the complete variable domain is EAGVTQSPTHLIKTRGQQATLRCSPISGHTSVYWYQQALGLGLQFLLWYDEGEERNRGNFPPRFSGRQFPNYSSELNVNALELEDSALYLCASRVTVPEQYFGPGTRLTVT.

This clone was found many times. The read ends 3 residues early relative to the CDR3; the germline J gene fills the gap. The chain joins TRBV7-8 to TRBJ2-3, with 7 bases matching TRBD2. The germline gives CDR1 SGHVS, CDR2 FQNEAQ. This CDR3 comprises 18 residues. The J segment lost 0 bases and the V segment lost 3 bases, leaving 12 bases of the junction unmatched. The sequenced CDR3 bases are TGTGCCAGCAGCTTTGGGCGAACTAGCGCCCTGAGCACAGATACG. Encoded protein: CASSFGRTSALSTDT. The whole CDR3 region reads CASSFGRTSALSTDTQYF.

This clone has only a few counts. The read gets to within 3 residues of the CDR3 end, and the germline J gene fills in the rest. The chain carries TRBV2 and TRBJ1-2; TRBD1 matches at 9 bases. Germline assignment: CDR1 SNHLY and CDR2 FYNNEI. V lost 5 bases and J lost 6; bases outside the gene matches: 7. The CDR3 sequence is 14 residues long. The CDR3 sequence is CASSRDRVSHGYTF. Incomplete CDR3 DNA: TGTGCCAGCAGTAGGGACAGGGTATCCCATGGC.

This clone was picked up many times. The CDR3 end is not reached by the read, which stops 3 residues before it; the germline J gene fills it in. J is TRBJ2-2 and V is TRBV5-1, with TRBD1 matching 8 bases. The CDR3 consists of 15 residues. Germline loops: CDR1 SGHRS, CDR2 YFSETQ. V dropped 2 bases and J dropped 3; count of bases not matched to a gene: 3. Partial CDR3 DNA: TGCGCCAGCAGCTTCGAGACAGGGGACACCGGGGAG. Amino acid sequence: CASSFETGDTGE. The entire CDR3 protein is CASSFETGDTGELFF.

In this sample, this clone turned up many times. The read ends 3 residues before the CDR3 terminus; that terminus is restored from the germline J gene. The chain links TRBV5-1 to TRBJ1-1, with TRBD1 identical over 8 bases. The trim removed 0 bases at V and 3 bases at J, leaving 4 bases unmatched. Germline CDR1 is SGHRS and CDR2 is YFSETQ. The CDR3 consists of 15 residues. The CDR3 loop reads CASSLEGQVYTEAFF. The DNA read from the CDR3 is TGCGCCAGCAGCTTGGAGGGACAGGTTTACACTGAA.

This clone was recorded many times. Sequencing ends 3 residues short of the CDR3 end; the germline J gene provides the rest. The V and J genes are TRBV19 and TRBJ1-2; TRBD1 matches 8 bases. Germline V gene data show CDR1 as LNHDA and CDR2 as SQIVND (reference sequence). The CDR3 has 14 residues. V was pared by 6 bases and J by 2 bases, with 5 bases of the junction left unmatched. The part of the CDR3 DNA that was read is TGTGCCAGTAGCCGGACAGGGAGGAACTATGGC. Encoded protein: CASSRTGRNYG. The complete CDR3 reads CASSRTGRNYGYTF.

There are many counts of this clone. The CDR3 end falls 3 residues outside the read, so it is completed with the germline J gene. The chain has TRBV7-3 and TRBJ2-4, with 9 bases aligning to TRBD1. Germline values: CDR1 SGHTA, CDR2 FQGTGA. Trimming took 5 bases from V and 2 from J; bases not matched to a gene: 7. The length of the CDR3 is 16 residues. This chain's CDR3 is CASSLGTGSTKNIQYF. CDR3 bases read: TGTGCCAGCAGCCTAGGGACAGGGAGCACCAAAAACATT.

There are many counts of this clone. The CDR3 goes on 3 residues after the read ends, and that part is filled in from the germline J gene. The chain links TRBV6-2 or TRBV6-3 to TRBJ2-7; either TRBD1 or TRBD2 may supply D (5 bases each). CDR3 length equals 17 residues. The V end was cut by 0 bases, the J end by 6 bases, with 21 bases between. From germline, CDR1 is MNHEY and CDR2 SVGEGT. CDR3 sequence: CASSYSIRARGLVEQYF. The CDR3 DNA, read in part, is TGTGCCAGCAGTTACTCTATCAGGGCTAGAGGGTTGGTCGAG.

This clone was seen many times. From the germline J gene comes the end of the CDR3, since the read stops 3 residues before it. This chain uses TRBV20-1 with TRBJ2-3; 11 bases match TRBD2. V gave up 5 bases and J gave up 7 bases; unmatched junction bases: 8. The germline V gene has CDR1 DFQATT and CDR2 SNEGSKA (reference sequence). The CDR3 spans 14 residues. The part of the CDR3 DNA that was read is TGCAGTGCTGATACTAGCGGGAGTATCTATACG. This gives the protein CSADTSGSIYT. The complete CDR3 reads CSADTSGSIYTQYF.

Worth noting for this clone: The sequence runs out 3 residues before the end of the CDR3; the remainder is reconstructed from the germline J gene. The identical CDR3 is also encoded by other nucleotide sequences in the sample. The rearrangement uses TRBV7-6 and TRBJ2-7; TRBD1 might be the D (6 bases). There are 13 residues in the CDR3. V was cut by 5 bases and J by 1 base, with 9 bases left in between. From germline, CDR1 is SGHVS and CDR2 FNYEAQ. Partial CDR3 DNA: TGTGCCAGCAGCGTCGGACAGTCCTACGAG. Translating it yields CASSVGQSYE. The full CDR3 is CASSVGQSYEQYF.

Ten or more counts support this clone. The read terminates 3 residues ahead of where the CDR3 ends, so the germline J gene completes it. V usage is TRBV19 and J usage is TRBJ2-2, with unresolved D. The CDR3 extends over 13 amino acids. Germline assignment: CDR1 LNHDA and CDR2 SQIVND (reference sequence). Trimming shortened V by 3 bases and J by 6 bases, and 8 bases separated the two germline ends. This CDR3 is CASSIHKAGELFF. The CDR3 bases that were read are TGTGCCAGTAGTATTCACAAGGCCGGGGAG. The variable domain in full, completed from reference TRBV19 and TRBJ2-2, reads DGGITQSPKYLFRKEGQNVTLSCEQNLNHDAMYWYRQDPGQGLRLIYYSQIVNDFQKGDIAEGYSVSREKKESFPLTVTSAQKNPTAFYLCASSIHKAGELFFGEGSRLTVL.

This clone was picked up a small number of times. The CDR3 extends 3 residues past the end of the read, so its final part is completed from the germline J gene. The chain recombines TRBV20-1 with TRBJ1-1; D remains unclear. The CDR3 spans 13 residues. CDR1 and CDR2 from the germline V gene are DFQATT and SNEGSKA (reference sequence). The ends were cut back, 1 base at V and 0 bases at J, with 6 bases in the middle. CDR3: CSARGRLNTEAFF. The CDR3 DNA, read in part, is TGCAGTGCTAGAGGGCGGCTGAACACTGAA.

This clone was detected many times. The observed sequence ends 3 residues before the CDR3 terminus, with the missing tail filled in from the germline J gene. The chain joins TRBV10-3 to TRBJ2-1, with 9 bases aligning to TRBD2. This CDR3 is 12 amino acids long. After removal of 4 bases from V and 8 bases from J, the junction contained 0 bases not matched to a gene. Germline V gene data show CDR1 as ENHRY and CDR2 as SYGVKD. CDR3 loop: CAISGTSDEQFF. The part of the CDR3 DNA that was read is TGTGCCATCAGTGGGACTAGCGATGAG.

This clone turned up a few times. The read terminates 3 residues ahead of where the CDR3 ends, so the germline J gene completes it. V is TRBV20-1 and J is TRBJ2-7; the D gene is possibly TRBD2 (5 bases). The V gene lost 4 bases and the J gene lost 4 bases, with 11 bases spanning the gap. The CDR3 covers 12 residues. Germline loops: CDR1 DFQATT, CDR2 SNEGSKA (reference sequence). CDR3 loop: CSATDWTYEQYF. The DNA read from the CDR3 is TGCAGTGCTACGGACTGGACTTACGAG.

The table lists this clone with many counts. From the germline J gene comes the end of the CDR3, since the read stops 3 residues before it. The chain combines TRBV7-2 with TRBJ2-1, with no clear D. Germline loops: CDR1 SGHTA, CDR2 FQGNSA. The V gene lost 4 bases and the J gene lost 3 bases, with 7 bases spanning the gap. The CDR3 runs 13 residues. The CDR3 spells CASSSGSYNEQFF. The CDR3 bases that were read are TGTGCCAGCAGCTCTGGTAGCTACAATGAG.

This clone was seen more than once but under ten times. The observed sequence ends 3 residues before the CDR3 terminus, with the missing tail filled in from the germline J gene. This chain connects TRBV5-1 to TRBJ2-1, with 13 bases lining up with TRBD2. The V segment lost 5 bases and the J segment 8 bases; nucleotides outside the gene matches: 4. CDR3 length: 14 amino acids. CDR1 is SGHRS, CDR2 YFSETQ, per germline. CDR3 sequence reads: CASRPGLAGHEQFF. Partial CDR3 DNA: TGCGCCAGCAGACCGGGACTAGCGGGACATGAG.

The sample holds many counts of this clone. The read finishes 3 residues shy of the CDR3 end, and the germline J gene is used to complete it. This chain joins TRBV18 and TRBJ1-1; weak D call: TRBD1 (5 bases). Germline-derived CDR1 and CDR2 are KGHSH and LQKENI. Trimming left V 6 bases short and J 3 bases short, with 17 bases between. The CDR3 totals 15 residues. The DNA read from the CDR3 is TGTGCCAGCTCCCCTCGACAGATTCTGGACACTGAA. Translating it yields CASSPRQILDTE. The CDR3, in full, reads CASSPRQILDTEAFF.

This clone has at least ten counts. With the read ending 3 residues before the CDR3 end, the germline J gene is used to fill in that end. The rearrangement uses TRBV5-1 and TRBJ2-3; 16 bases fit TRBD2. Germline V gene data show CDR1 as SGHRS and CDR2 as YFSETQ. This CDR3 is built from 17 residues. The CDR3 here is CASSHGTSGREVKTQYF. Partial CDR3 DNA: TGCGCCAGCAGCCACGGGACTAGCGGGAGGGAGGTGAAGACG.

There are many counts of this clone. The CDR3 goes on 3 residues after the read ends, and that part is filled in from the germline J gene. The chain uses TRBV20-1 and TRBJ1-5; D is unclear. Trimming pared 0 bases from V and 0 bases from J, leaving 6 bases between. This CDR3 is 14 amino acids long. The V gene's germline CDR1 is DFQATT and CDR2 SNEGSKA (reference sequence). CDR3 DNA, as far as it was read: TGCAGTGCTAGAGATCCACATAGCAATCAGCCC. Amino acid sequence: CSARDPHSNQP. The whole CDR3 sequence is CSARDPHSNQPQHF.

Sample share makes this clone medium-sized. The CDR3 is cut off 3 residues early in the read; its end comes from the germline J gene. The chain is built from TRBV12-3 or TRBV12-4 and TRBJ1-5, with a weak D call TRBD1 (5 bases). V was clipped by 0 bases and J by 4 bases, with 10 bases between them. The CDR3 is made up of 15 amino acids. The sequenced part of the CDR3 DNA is TGTGCCAGCAGTTTAGCCTCCACAGGAAATCAGCCC. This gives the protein CASSLASTGNQP. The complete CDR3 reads CASSLASTGNQPQHF.

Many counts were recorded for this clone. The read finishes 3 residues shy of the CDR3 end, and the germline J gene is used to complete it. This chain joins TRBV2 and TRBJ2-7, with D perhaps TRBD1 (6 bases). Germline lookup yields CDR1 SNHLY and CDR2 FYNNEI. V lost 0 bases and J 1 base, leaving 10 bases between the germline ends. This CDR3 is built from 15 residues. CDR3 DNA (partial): TGTGCCAGCAGTGAAGCGCAGGGGTTGTCCTACGAG. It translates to CASSEAQGLSYE. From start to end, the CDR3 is CASSEAQGLSYEQYF.

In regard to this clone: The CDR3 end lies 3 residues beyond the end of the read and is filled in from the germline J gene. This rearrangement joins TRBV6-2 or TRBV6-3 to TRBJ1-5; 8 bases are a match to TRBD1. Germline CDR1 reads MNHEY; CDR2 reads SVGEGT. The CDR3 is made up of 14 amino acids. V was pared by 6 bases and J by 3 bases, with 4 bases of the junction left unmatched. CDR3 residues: CASSGQGFNQPQHF. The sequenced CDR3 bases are TGTGCCAGCAGCGGACAGGGTTTCAATCAGCCC.

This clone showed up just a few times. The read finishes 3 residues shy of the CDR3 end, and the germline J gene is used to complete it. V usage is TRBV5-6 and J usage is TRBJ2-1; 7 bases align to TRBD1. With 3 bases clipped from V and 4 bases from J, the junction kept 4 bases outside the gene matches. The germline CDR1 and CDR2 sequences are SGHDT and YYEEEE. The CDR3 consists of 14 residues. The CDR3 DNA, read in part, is TGTGCCAGCAGCTGGGACAGAGCGTACAATGAG. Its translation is CASSWDRAYNE. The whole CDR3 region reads CASSWDRAYNEQFF.

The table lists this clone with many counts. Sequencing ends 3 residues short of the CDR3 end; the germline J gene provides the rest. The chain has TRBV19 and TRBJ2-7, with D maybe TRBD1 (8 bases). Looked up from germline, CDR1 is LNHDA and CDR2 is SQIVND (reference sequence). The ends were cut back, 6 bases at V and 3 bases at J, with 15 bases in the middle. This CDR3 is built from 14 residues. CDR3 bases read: TGTGCCAGTAGGAGCGGGACAGGAGTCTACGAG. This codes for CASRSGTGVYE. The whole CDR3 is CASRSGTGVYEQYF. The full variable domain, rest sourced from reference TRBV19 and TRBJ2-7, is DGGITQSPKYLFRKEGQNVTLSCEQNLNHDAMYWYRQDPGQGLRLIYYSQIVNDFQKGDIAEGYSVSREKKESFPLTVTSAQKNPTAFYLCASRSGTGVYEQYFGPGTRLTVT.

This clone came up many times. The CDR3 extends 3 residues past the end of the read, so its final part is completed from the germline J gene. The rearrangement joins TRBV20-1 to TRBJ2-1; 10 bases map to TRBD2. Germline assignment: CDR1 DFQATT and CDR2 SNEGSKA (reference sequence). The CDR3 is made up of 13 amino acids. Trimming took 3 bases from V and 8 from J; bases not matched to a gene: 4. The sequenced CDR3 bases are TGCAGTGCTAGGCCTAGCGGGAGCGATGAG. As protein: CSARPSGSDE. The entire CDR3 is CSARPSGSDEQFF.

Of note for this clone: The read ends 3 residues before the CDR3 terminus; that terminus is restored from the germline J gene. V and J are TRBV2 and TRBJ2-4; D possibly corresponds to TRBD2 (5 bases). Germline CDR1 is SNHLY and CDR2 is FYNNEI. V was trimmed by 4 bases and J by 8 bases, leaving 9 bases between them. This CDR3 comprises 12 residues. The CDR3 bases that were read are TGTGCCAGCAGTGTCGGGGTGGACATT. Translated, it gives CASSVGVDI. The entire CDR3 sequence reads CASSVGVDIQYF.